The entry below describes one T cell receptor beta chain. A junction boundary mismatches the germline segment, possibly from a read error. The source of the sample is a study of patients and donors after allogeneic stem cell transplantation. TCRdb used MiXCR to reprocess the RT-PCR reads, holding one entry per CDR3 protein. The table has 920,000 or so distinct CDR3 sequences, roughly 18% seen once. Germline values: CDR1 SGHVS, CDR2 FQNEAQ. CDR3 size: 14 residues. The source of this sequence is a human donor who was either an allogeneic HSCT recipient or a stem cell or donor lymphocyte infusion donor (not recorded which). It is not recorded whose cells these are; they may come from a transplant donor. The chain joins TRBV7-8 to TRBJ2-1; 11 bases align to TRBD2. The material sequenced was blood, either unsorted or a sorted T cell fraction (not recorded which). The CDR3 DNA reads TGTGCCAGCAGCTTAGCTCGGGTGGAGACTAGCGGGATATTC. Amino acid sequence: CASSLARVETSGIF.